This T cell receptor (beta chain) is from a study of blood T cell repertoires in COVID-19. Across the study: Donors in the United States, Italy and Spain gave samples during acute or convalescent COVID-19. Sources were T cells, B-cell-depleted T cells, or PBMCs; the material itself was cDNA or gDNA.

The germline V gene encodes CDR1 SNHLY and CDR2 FYNNEI. This CDR3 region has 14 residues. The V end lost 6 bases, the J end lost 0 bases, and 11 bases lay between the germline ends. Source study methods: How many nucleated cells were present was estimated from reference gene primer amplification. The protocol was immunoSEQ multiplex PCR, while the TCRdb copy is restricted to in-frame clones and leaves out a portion. D and trimming come from the DNA, and the V and J calls and clone size come from that table. This table has about 190,000 clones, more than 70% appearing once. The receptor was isolated from a woman over 75 with active or convalescent COVID-19. V usage is TRBV2 and J usage is TRBJ1-2; no definite D call. Sample: peripheral blood. CDR3 protein: CASRESPANYGYTF. In nucleotides, the CDR3 is TGTGCCAGCAGAGAATCTCCCGCTAACTATGGCTACACCTTC. Full variable domain (outside the CDR3, taken from reference TRBV2 and TRBJ1-2): EPEVTQTPSHQVTQMGQEVILRCVPISNHLYFYWYRQILGQKVEFLVSFYNNEISEKSEIFDDQFSVERPDGSNFTLKIRSTKLEDSAMYFCASRESPANYGYTFGSGTRLTVV.